The rows below give T cell receptor beta chains drawn from one sample of a study of cytomegalovirus exposure and HLA in healthy donors. Some clones are missing from TCRdb's copy, which holds only in-frame ones; the method was immunoSEQ multiplex PCR. Here the sample spans just over 200,000 clones, 70% being singletons. Sequenced sample: PBMCs. These receptors came from a man aged 40-50 years in good health and CMV-seropositive. Each CDR3 is given with its conserved first and last residue. Each record gives: V gene, J gene, CDR3 protein.

>TRBV7-9|TRBJ2-5
CASSLSSRDLGRETQYF
>TRBV7-3|TRBJ1-6
CASSRGNSPLHF
>TRBV11-1|TRBJ2-3
CASSTLAGGVIDTQYF
>TRBV5-1|TRBJ1-1
CASSLAEGRNTEAFF
>TRBV19|TRBJ2-4
CASSISGLSKNIQYF
>TRBV5-6|TRBJ2-3
CASSNYRDTRTDTQYF
>TRBV5-4|TRBJ1-2
CASSLGGTGYGYTF
>TRBV2|TRBJ2-3
CASIDRGLSTDTQYF
>TRBV5-4|TRBJ2-7
CASRNFGTPRYEQYF
>TRBV19|TRBJ2-5
CASSRSQGGGTQYF
>TRBV28|TRBJ1-5
CASRGGAGVGNQPQHF
>TRBV4-1|TRBJ2-1
CASSLPPSGGNNEQFF
>TRBV5-1|TRBJ1-2
CASSSPGQGGGYTF
>TRBV4-2|TRBJ1-4
CASHGGAGGALSTNEKLFF
>TRBV5-6|TRBJ2-3
CASSPGLAGDRAQYF
>TRBV5-1|TRBJ1-1
CATRTQGGNTEAFF
>TRBV7-2|TRBJ2-1
CASSLASGADYNEQFF
>TRBV11-1|TRBJ2-7
CASSLDGTDYEQYF